This note documents a single T cell receptor beta chain sequence. The trim removed 6 bases at V and 7 bases at J, leaving 6 bases unmatched. This CDR3 region has 13 residues. CDR1 is LNHDA and CDR2 is SQIVND in the germline V gene (reference sequence). In the study's own analysis: By means of reference gene primer amplification, nucleated cell counts were estimated. TCRdb keeps only in-frame clones here, not all; method: immunoSEQ multiplex PCR. The V and J calls and clone size are taken from that table; D and trimming were inferred from the DNA. The data hold about 240,000 clones, with 80% to 85% observed a single time. The data stem from a study of blood T cell repertoires in COVID-19. The overall study: Collection of acute and convalescent COVID-19 samples took place in the United States, Italy and Spain. The cDNA or gDNA used as material had been derived from T cells, B-cell-depleted T cells, or PBMCs.

Material: peripheral blood. This chain connects TRBV19 to TRBJ1-1; 9 positions agree with TRBD1. This sequence originates from a woman in her sixties or seventies with active or convalescent COVID-19. The CDR3 sequence is CASSDRGTGEAFF. The CDR3 nucleotides read TGTGCCAGTAGCGACAGGGGGACGGGTGAAGCTTTCTTT. Full variable domain (missing parts from reference TRBV19 and TRBJ1-1): DGGITQSPKYLFRKEGQNVTLSCEQNLNHDAMYWYRQDPGQGLRLIYYSQIVNDFQKGDIAEGYSVSREKKESFPLTVTSAQKNPTAFYLCASSDRGTGEAFFGQGTRLTVV.